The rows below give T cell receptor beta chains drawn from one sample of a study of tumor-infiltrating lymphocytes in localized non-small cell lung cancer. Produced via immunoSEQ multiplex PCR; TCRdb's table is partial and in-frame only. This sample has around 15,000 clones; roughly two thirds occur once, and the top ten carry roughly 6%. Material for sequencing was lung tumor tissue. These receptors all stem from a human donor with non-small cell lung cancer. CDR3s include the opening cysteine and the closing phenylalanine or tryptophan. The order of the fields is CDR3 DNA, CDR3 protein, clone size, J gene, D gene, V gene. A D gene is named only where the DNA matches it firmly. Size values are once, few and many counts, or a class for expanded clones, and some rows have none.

CDR3nt: TGTGCCAGCTCACCTTACGAGGGGAATAGAAACACCATATATTTT
CDR3aa: CASSPYEGNRNTIYF
abundance: once
j_gene: TRBJ1-3
d_gene: .
v_gene: TRBV18

CDR3nt: TGTGCCAGCAGCTTGGTCGCCTTCGGGGGGAACGAGCAGTACTTC
CDR3aa: CASSLVAFGGNEQYF
abundance: few
j_gene: TRBJ2-7
d_gene: TRBD2
v_gene: TRBV5-6

CDR3nt: TGTGCCAGCAGCCAGGGGGAGACAGGCCAAGAGACCCAGTACTTC
CDR3aa: CASSQGETGQETQYF
abundance: .
j_gene: TRBJ2-5
d_gene: TRBD1
v_gene: TRBV28

CDR3nt: TGTGCCAGCAGTTTAGGACAGGGAGGAACAAAACTGTTTTTT
CDR3aa: CASSLGQGGTKLFF
abundance: few
j_gene: TRBJ1-4
d_gene: TRBD1
v_gene: TRBV27

CDR3nt: TGTGCCAGCAGCTTGGACAGGGAAGAGACCCAGTACTTC
CDR3aa: CASSLDREETQYF
abundance: once
j_gene: TRBJ2-5
d_gene: TRBD1
v_gene: TRBV11-2

CDR3nt: TGTGCCTGGAGTCGGGGGGAGGCTTACGAGCAGTACTTC
CDR3aa: CAWSRGEAYEQYF
abundance: .
j_gene: TRBJ2-7
d_gene: TRBD2
v_gene: TRBV30

CDR3nt: TGTGCCAGCAGCTTGTTAGGACAGGGATCGGATTTGGAGCAGTACTTC
CDR3aa: CASSLLGQGSDLEQYF
abundance: .
j_gene: TRBJ2-7
d_gene: TRBD1
v_gene: TRBV5-6

CDR3nt: TGTGCCAGCAGCTTATTTGCTAGCGACTACAATGAGCAGTTCTTC
CDR3aa: CASSLFASDYNEQFF
abundance: .
j_gene: TRBJ2-1
d_gene: .
v_gene: TRBV11-2

CDR3nt: TGTGCCAGCAGGAGGAGGGAATCCTACAATGAGCAGTTCTTC
CDR3aa: CASRRRESYNEQFF
abundance: .
j_gene: TRBJ2-1
d_gene: .
v_gene: TRBV6-1

CDR3nt: TGTGCCACCAGCAGAGACCCTGCCCGCACCACTGAAGCTTTCTTT
CDR3aa: CATSRDPARTTEAFF
abundance: .
j_gene: TRBJ1-1
d_gene: .
v_gene: TRBV15

CDR3nt: TGTGCCAGTACCCAAACCGGGACAGGGCGCGGGGAGACCCAGTACTTC
CDR3aa: CASTQTGTGRGETQYF
abundance: .
j_gene: TRBJ2-5
d_gene: TRBD1
v_gene: TRBV19

CDR3nt: TGTGCCAGCATCCGGACAGGCCAAGAGACCCAGTACTTC
CDR3aa: CASIRTGQETQYF
abundance: few
j_gene: TRBJ2-5
d_gene: TRBD1
v_gene: TRBV7-9

CDR3nt: TGTGCCGGAATGAAGACAGGGAGTGGCTACACCTTC
CDR3aa: CAGMKTGSGYTF
abundance: .
j_gene: TRBJ1-2
d_gene: TRBD1
v_gene: TRBV30

CDR3nt: TGTGCCAGCAGCTTTCGTGAACAGGGGATTTCAGATACGCAGTATTTT
CDR3aa: CASSFREQGISDTQYF
abundance: medium-sized
j_gene: TRBJ2-3
d_gene: TRBD1
v_gene: TRBV5-6

CDR3nt: TGTGCCAGCAGCCGTGAGCGGGGTAACACCGGGGAGCTGTTTTTT
CDR3aa: CASSRERGNTGELFF
abundance: few
j_gene: TRBJ2-2
d_gene: TRBD2
v_gene: TRBV5-4

CDR3nt: TGTGCCAGCAGCTTGGGACCTAATAATGAAAAACTGTTTTTT
CDR3aa: CASSLGPNNEKLFF
abundance: few
j_gene: TRBJ1-4
d_gene: .
v_gene: TRBV5-6

CDR3nt: TGCGCCAGCTCCTTGTGGGGCGGGGCCCTTGAGAATGAGCAGTTCTTC
CDR3aa: CASSLWGGALENEQFF
abundance: few
j_gene: TRBJ2-1
d_gene: .
v_gene: TRBV5-1

CDR3nt: TGTGCCAGCAGTGATAAAACAACAGGCTACGAGCAGTACTTC
CDR3aa: CASSDKTTGYEQYF
abundance: .
j_gene: TRBJ2-7
d_gene: .
v_gene: TRBV25-1

CDR3nt: TGTGCCAGCAGCTTTATATCGGGGGACCTAGCCAAAAACATTCAGTACTTC
CDR3aa: CASSFISGDLAKNIQYF
abundance: .
j_gene: TRBJ2-4
d_gene: .
v_gene: TRBV7-6

CDR3nt: TGTGCCAGCAGCTTACTGTTTGGCGGGAGGGCCTACGAGCAGTACTTC
CDR3aa: CASSLLFGGRAYEQYF
abundance: .
j_gene: TRBJ2-7
d_gene: TRBD2
v_gene: TRBV7-2

CDR3nt: TGTGCCAGCAGTGAAAAGTGGTCTTATGGCTACACCTTC
CDR3aa: CASSEKWSYGYTF
abundance: .
j_gene: TRBJ1-2
d_gene: .
v_gene: TRBV6-1

CDR3nt: TGTGCCTGGAGCCCAGATGGGTTCGGAGAGCAGTACTTC
CDR3aa: CAWSPDGFGEQYF
abundance: .
j_gene: TRBJ2-7
d_gene: .
v_gene: TRBV30